This TCR beta chain comes out of a study of T cells after yellow fever vaccination. Findings and caveats of the study: Booster sampling recovered most clones from primary vaccination (about 97% CD4, around 88% CD8).

This clonotype appeared many times. Its antigen is as yet unknown. Germline CDR1 and CDR2: DFQATT and SNEGSKA (reference sequence). The CDR3 length is 15 residues. V lost 6 bases, J lost 4 bases, and 14 bases stayed unmatched. A process of 5'RACE template switching, which added a universal primer site and UMIs, was used to make TCR cDNA. MiXCR, applied by TCRdb to the 5' RACE reads, yields one record per CDR3 protein. The table includes 200,000 to 250,000 distinct CDR3 sequences, 3% to 4% detected once. V and J are TRBV20-1 and TRBJ2-5, with TRBD1 matching over 7 bases. The specimen comprised CD4+ T cells sorted from PBMCs, sampled 10 days after the yellow fever booster vaccination. This receptor was obtained from a young man who received the YFV17D yellow fever vaccine. CDR3 nucleotides: TGCAGTGCCGTGGGACCAGACAGGGCGGGAGAGACCCAGTACTTC. This sequence encodes CSAVGPDRAGETQYF.